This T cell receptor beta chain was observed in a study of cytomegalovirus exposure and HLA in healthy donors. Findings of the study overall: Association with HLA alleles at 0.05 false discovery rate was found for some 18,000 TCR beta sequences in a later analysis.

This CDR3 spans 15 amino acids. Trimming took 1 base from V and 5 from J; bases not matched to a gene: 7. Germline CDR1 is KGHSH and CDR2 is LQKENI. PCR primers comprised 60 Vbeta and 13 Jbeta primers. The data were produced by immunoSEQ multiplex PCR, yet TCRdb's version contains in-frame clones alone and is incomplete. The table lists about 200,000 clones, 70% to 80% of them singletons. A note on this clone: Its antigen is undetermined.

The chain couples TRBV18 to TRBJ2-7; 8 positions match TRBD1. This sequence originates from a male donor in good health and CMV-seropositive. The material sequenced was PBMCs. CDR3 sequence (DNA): TGTGCCAGCTCACCACAAAACAGGGGGTCGAACGAGCAGTACTTC. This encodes CASSPQNRGSNEQYF.